The 29 T cell receptor beta chains below come from one sample, sequenced in a study of blood T cell repertoires in COVID-19. Using immunoSEQ multiplex PCR, the repertoire was profiled, and TCRdb retains in-frame clones only, with some absent. The profile covers roughly 240,000 clones, with around nine tenths appearing a single time and around 1.5% taken by the ten largest. Source material: peripheral blood. Receptors originate from a woman aged 60-70 years who had recovered from COVID-19.

The V gene is TRBV5-4, the J gene TRBJ1-1; 9 bases are a match to TRBD1. The CDR3 consists of 17 residues. Germline assignment: CDR1 SGHNT and CDR2 YYREEE (reference sequence). Trimming cost V 0 bases and J 0 bases; bases outside gene matches: 6. CDR3 loop: CASSLGTGVNLNTEAFF. The CDR3 DNA reads as TGTGCCAGCAGCTTGGGGACAGGGGTAAACTTGAACACTGAAGCTTTCTTT.

This sequence joins TRBV27 and TRBJ2-7; D is perhaps TRBD1 (6 bases). The ends were cut back, 2 bases at V and 4 bases at J, with 9 bases in the middle. This CDR3 contains 13 residues. CDR1 is MNHEY and CDR2 is SMNVEV in the germline V gene (reference sequence). The CDR3 DNA follows: TGTGCCAGCAGTTTAGGGACACAGTACGAGCAGTACTTC. Amino acid sequence: CASSLGTQYEQYF.

This clone was seen a handful of times. CDR3 nucleotide sequence: TGTGCCAGCAGCGTCGACAGGGTCAGTGAAAAACTGTTTTTT. Its translation is CASSVDRVSEKLFF. The chain is built from TRBV11-2 and TRBJ1-4, with 7 bases lining up with TRBD1. Trimming removed 5 bases from V and 7 bases from J; junction bases left unmatched: 7. CDR1 SGHAT and CDR2 FQNNGV come from the germline V gene. This CDR3 spans 14 amino acids.

The chain couples TRBV27 to TRBJ2-7; 8 bases align to TRBD1. The CDR3 runs 15 residues. Germline trimming cut 3 bases from V and 1 base from J; bases unmatched to any gene: 5. CDR1 is MNHEY and CDR2 is SMNVEV in the germline V gene (reference sequence). In DNA, the CDR3 is TGTGCCAGCAGTTTCGGACAGGGTATATCCTACGAGCAGTACTTC. Its translation: CASSFGQGISYEQYF.

V and J are TRBV5-6 and TRBJ1-5, with D perhaps matching TRBD1 (6 bases). Looked up from germline, CDR1 is SGHDT and CDR2 is YYEEEE. The CDR3 runs 15 residues. The V gene lost 1 base and the J gene lost 1 base, with 9 bases spanning the gap. The CDR3 DNA sequence: TGTGCCAGCAGCTTGAGGGGGACGAGCAATCAGCCCCAGCATTTT. This sequence encodes CASSLRGTSNQPQHF. Supplemented by reference TRBV5-6 and TRBJ1-5, the full variable domain reads DAGVTQSPTHLIKTRGQQVTLRCSPKSGHDTVSWYQQALGQGPQFIFQYYEEEERQRGNFPDRFSGHQFPNYSSELNVNALLLGDSALYLCASSLRGTSNQPQHFGDGTRLSIL.

The chain is built from TRBV19 and TRBJ1-6, with D possibly TRBD1 on 5 matching bases. Deletions cut 2 bases from V and 10 bases from J, with 6 bases between. The CDR3 is 12 residues long. Germline V gene data show CDR1 as LNHDA and CDR2 as SQIVND (reference sequence). CDR3 bases: TGTGCCAGTAGTATACGGGGGTCACCCCTCCACTTT. Protein product: CASSIRGSPLHF.

J is TRBJ2-3 and V is TRBV11-2; tentatively, D is TRBD1 (5 bases). Trimming cost V 3 bases and J 3 bases, with 19 bases left between them. The CDR3 length is 17 residues. Germline V gene lookup returns CDR1 SGHAT and CDR2 FQNNGV. The CDR3 sequence is CASSFGQGSIRTDTQYF. Here the CDR3 DNA reads TGTGCCAGCAGCTTTGGCCAGGGTAGCATTAGGACAGATACGCAGTATTTT. Full variable domain (outside the CDR3, taken from reference TRBV11-2 and TRBJ2-3): EAGVAQSPRYKIIEKRQSVAFWCNPISGHATLYWYQQILGQGPKLLIQFQNNGVVDDSQLPKDRFSAERLKGVDSTLKIQPAKLEDSAVYLCASSFGQGSIRTDTQYFGPGTRLTVL.

CDR3 DNA sequence: TGCAGCGTCGGGACAGACCCCAGAAATACGCAGTATTTT. Protein: CSVGTDPRNTQYF. The gene calls are TRBV29-1 and TRBJ2-3; 7 bases agree with TRBD1. The V gene's germline CDR1 is SQVTM and CDR2 ANQGSEA. V was pared by 6 bases and J by 7 bases, with 10 bases of the junction left unmatched. This CDR3 comprises 13 residues.

This chain connects TRBV27 to TRBJ2-7, with TRBD2 matching over 11 bases. Trimming cost V 3 bases and J 2 bases; bases outside gene matches: 3. In germline, CDR1 is MNHEY, CDR2 SMNVEV (reference sequence). The CDR3 is made up of 15 amino acids. CDR3 nucleotides: TGTGCCAGCAGTTTCGGACTAGCGGGCCCCTACGAGCAGTACTTC. Translation gives CASSFGLAGPYEQYF.

J is TRBJ1-2 and V is TRBV14; D is perhaps TRBD1 (6 bases). Germline V gene sequence: CDR1 SGHDN, CDR2 FVKESK. The CDR3 sequence is 15 residues long. The germline V and J ends were trimmed by 1 base and 8 bases, with 17 bases remaining between them. The CDR3 DNA is TGTGCCAGCAGCCAAGTCCGGACGACAGGTGGCGGCTACACCTTC. Protein sequence: CASSQVRTTGGGYTF.

This chain connects TRBV11-2 to TRBJ1-2; 11 nucleotides align to TRBD1. Germline V gives CDR1 SGHAT, CDR2 FQNNGV. The CDR3 contains 19 residues. V lost 4 bases to trimming and J lost 1 base; unmatched junction nucleotides: 14. The CDR3 DNA sequence: TGTGCCAGCAGCTCATTACGACGGGACAGGGGGTACAATAACTATGGCTACACCTTC. Encoded protein: CASSSLRRDRGYNNYGYTF.

This chain connects TRBV28 to TRBJ2-5; TRBD1 is a possible D gene (8 bases). This CDR3 region has 15 residues. V lost 4 bases and J lost 2, with 14 bases in between. Germline CDR1 and CDR2: MDHEN and SYDVKM. The DNA of the CDR3 is TGTGCCAGCAGTTCTAACAGGGGGGGTCAAGAGACCCAGTACTTC. This encodes CASSSNRGGQETQYF. Combining the CDR3 with reference TRBV28 and TRBJ2-5 gives the whole variable domain DVKVTQSSRYLVKRTGEKVFLECVQDMDHENMFWYRQDPGLGLRLIYFSYDVKMKEKGDIPEGYSVSREKKERFSLILESASTNQTSMYLCASSSNRGGQETQYFGPGTRLLVL.

J is TRBJ2-7 and V is TRBV2; perhaps TRBD1 as D (6 bases). The ends were cut back, 3 bases at V and 0 bases at J, with 15 bases in the middle. Germline-derived CDR1 and CDR2 are SNHLY and FYNNEI. The CDR3 contains 16 residues. CDR3 protein: CASSDGGTAISYEQYF. The CDR3 DNA reads TGTGCCAGCAGTGATGGGGGCACCGCTATCTCCTACGAGCAGTACTTC.

The chain couples TRBV2 to TRBJ2-7; TRBD1 is a possible D gene (5 bases). The length of the CDR3 is 14 residues. Trimming took 6 bases from V and 0 from J, leaving 12 bases between them. The germline gives CDR1 SNHLY, CDR2 FYNNEI. The CDR3 reads CASSFFRDSYEQYF. The CDR3 DNA follows: TGTGCCAGCAGCTTCTTCAGGGACTCCTACGAGCAGTACTTC.

The V call is TRBV11-2, the J call TRBJ1-3; D uncertain. The CDR3 loop spans 14 amino acids. Germline-derived CDR1 and CDR2 are SGHAT and FQNNGV. V shed 9 bases and J shed 0 bases, with 12 bases lying between them. The CDR3 reads CASSNHISGNTIYF. Written as DNA, the CDR3 is TGTGCCAGTTCTAACCATATCTCTGGAAACACCATATATTTT.

V usage is TRBV7-3 and J usage is TRBJ1-2; possible D gene TRBD1, 6 bases. This CDR3 spans 15 amino acids. Per the germline V gene, CDR1 is SGHTA and CDR2 is FQGTGA. The V end was cut by 5 bases, the J end by 5 bases, with 18 bases between. CDR3 region: CASSPGSGAGYGYTF. The CDR3 DNA is TGTGCCAGCAGCCCTGGGTCAGGGGCAGGGTATGGCTACACCTTC. Combining the CDR3 with reference TRBV7-3 and TRBJ1-2 gives the whole variable domain GAGVSQTPSNKVTEKGKYVELRCDPISGHTALYWYRQSLGQGPEFLIYFQGTGAADDSGLPNDRFFAVRPEGSVSTLKIQRTERGDSAVYLCASSPGSGAGYGYTFGSGTRLTVV.

The V gene is TRBV11-2, the J gene TRBJ1-1; no reliable D call. V was clipped by 2 bases and J by 3 bases, with 16 bases between them. The CDR3 totals 16 residues. CDR1 is SGHAT, CDR2 FQNNGV, per germline. For the CDR3, the DNA is TGTGCCAGCAGCTTAAGTCGGGGTAGGGTGGACACTGAAGCTTTCTTT. This encodes CASSLSRGRVDTEAFF.

This clone showed up just a few times. The gene calls are TRBV4-1 and TRBJ2-3, with a possible D match to TRBD1 (6 bases). V lost 3 bases, J lost 0 bases, and 13 bases lay in between. The CDR3 spans 16 residues. Per germline, CDR1 MGHRA and CDR2 YSYEKL. CDR3 bases: TGCGCCAGCAGCCAGCAACAGGGATTCAGCACAGATACGCAGTATTTT. Protein: CASSQQQGFSTDTQYF.

The chain has TRBV28 and TRBJ1-6; TRBD1 aligns across 7 bases. Germline CDR1 and CDR2: MDHEN and SYDVKM. The CDR3 totals 16 residues. With 6 bases clipped from V and 5 bases from J, the junction kept 10 bases outside the gene matches. CDR3 sequence reads: CASREGQRLNNSPLHF. CDR3 bases: TGTGCCAGCAGGGAGGGACAGCGACTTAATAATTCACCCCTCCACTTT.

The V call is TRBV11-2, the J call TRBJ1-1; TRBD1 matches 7 bases. Unmatched junction bases numbered 4, after V lost 2 bases and J lost 10 bases. The CDR3 totals 12 residues. Germline V gene lookup returns CDR1 SGHAT and CDR2 FQNNGV. CDR3 in DNA: TGTGCCAGCAGCTTATTGTCAGGGGGAGCTTTCTTT. Protein product: CASSLLSGGAFF.

The V gene is TRBV27, the J gene TRBJ2-5, with 12 bases lining up with TRBD2. V was clipped by 6 bases and J by 5 bases; unmatched bases: 10. This CDR3 has 16 amino acids. CDR1 is MNHEY and CDR2 is SMNVEV in the germline V gene (reference sequence). Here the CDR3 reads CASSTPSGGAGETQYF. CDR3 bases: TGTGCCAGCAGCACCCCTAGCGGGGGGGCAGGGGAGACCCAGTACTTC.

This clone was picked up one time. This chain joins TRBV29-1 and TRBJ2-1; D might be TRBD1 (7 bases). The V gene's germline CDR1 is SQVTM and CDR2 ANQGSEA. The CDR3 is made up of 16 amino acids. Trimming shortened V by 5 bases and J by 2 bases, and 19 bases separated the two germline ends. Written as DNA, the CDR3 is TGCAGCGTTCCCACGGAGGGGGCATGGACCTACAATGAGCAGTTCTTC. This gives the protein CSVPTEGAWTYNEQFF.

This rearrangement joins TRBV11-2 to TRBJ1-1, with D perhaps matching TRBD1 (6 bases). V dropped 1 base and J dropped 3 bases, with 12 bases sitting between them. Germline CDR1 reads SGHAT; CDR2 reads FQNNGV. This CDR3 has 15 residues. This chain's CDR3 is CASSLVPGEHTEAFF. The DNA of the CDR3 is TGTGCCAGCAGCTTAGTCCCAGGGGAACACACTGAAGCTTTCTTT. The entire variable domain, with the rest obtained from reference TRBV11-2 and TRBJ1-1, is as follows: EAGVAQSPRYKIIEKRQSVAFWCNPISGHATLYWYQQILGQGPKLLIQFQNNGVVDDSQLPKDRFSAERLKGVDSTLKIQPAKLEDSAVYLCASSLVPGEHTEAFFGQGTRLTVV.

V is TRBV6-5 and J is TRBJ2-5; perhaps TRBD2 as D (6 bases). The V gene's germline CDR1 is MNHEY and CDR2 SVGAGI. This CDR3 has 15 amino acids. V was cut by 8 bases and J by 4 bases, with 20 bases left in between. CDR3 residues: CASAYNPGLRETQYF. The CDR3 DNA sequence: TGTGCCAGCGCCTATAACCCGGGACTCAGAGAGACCCAGTACTTC.

V is TRBV15 and J is TRBJ2-3; 7 bases map to TRBD2. Trimming cost V 4 bases and J 1 base; bases outside gene matches: 11. The CDR3 contains 17 residues. Germline CDR1 and CDR2: LNHNV and YYDKDF (reference sequence). CDR3 coding DNA: TGTGCCACCAGCACATTGGTTGGGGGAGGGGGCACAGATACGCAGTATTTT. This sequence encodes CATSTLVGGGGTDTQYF. The whole variable domain, filled in from reference TRBV15 and TRBJ2-3, reads DAMVIQNPRYQVTQFGKPVTLSCSQTLNHNVMYWYQQKSSQAPKLLFHYYDKDFNNEADTPDNFQSRRPNTSFCFLDIRSPGLGDTAMYLCATSTLVGGGGTDTQYFGPGTRLTVL.

The V gene is TRBV6-1, the J gene TRBJ1-1, with 8 bases that match TRBD1. The V segment lost 3 bases and the J segment 5 bases; nucleotides outside the gene matches: 11. Germline V gene lookup returns CDR1 MNHNS and CDR2 SASEGT. There are 16 residues in the CDR3. CDR3 nucleotides: TGTGCCAGCAGTGATTGGGCAGGGGGCGGTTTGACTGAAGCTTTCTTT. Residues: CASSDWAGGGLTEAFF.

The gene calls are TRBV2 and TRBJ2-3; tentative D call: TRBD2 (5 bases). The length of the CDR3 is 14 residues. V lost 6 bases to trimming and J lost 2 bases, with 12 bases between them. The V gene's germline CDR1 is SNHLY and CDR2 FYNNEI. As DNA, the CDR3 is TGTGCCAGCAGGAGGGCCATCAACACAGATACGCAGTATTTT. It specifies CASRRAINTDTQYF.

The chain combines TRBV19 with TRBJ2-2, with D possibly being TRBD1 (6 bases). The CDR3 totals 12 residues. Deletions cut 11 bases from V and 5 bases from J, with 12 bases between. Germline-derived CDR1 and CDR2 are LNHDA and SQIVND (reference sequence). The CDR3 nucleotides are TGTGCCTCATACACAGGGACCGGGGAGCTGTTTTTT. Encoded protein: CASYTGTGELFF.

The chain has TRBV12-5 and TRBJ1-1; D is possibly TRBD1 (6 bases). Germline lookup yields CDR1 LGHNT and CDR2 FRNRAP. Trimming took 5 bases from V and 5 from J, leaving 9 bases between them. The CDR3 is 12 residues long. This chain's CDR3 is CASGQGWTEAFF. CDR3 nucleotide sequence: TGTGCTAGTGGTCAGGGGTGGACTGAAGCTTTCTTT.